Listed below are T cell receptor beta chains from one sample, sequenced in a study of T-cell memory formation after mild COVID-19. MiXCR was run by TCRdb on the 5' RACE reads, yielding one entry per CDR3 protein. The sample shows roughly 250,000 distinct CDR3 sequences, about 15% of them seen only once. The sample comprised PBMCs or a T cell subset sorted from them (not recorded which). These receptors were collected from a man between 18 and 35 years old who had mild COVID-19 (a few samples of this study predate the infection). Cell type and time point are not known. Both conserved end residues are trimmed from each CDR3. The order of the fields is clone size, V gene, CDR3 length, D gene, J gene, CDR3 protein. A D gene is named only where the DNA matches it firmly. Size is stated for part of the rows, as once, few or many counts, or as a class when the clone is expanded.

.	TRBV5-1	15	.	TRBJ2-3	ASSLSLLALPPDTQY
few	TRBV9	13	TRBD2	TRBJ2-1	ASSVRSGGHNEQF
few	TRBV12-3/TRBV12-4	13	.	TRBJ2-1	ASSIFGASYNEQF
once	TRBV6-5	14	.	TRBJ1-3	ASSYSDRPSGNTIY
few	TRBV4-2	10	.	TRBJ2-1	ASSSRVSEQF
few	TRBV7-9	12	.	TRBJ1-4	ASSSGISDEKLF
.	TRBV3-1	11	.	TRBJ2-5	ASKLGGLETQY
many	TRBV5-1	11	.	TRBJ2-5	ASRLGYRETQY
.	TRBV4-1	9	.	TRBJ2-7	ASSPTYEQY
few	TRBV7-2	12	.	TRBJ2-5	ASSLQGRRETQY
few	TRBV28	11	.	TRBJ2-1	ASSEGGNNEQF
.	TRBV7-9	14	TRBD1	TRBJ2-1	ASSRPGTGGSGEQF
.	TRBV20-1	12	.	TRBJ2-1	SATRPSIVNEQF
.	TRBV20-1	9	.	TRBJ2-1	SARTADEQF
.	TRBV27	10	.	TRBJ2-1	ASNWGYNEQF
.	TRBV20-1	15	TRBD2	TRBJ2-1	SAEGLAGLSSYNEQF
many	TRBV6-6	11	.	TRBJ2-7	ASGRPRSYEQY
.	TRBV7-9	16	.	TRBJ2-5	ASSLGDTGSGDQETQY
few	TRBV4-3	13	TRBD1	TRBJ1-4	ASSQGQGANEKLF
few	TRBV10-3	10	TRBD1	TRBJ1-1	AIRTGETEAF
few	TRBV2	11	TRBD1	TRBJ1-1	ASGQGIDTEAF
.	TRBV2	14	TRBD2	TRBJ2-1	ASSPLGRGGYNEQF
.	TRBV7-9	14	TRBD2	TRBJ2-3	ASSRRTSGGTDTQY
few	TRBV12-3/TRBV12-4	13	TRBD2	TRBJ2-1	ASSRRGGLIDEQF
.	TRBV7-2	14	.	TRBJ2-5	ASSYPIMGAGETQY
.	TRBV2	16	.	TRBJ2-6	ASRNNPGKSSGANVLT
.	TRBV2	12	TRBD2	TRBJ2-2	ASSGQLAGGELF
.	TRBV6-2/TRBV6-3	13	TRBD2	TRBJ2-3	ASSPGLAPPDTQY
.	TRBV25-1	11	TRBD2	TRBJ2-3	ASSGLAGDTQY
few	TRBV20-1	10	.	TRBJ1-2	SVDQGGYGYT
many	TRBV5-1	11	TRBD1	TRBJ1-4	ASSAGQGGKLF
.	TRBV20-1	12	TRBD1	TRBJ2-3	SAKLGGGTDTQY
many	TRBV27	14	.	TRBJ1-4	ASGTIGTATNEKLF
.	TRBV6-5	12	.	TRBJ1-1	ASSYRNRNTEAF
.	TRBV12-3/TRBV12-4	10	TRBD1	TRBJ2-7	ASSFAGQALY
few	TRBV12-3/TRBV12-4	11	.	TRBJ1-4	ASRVSTNEKLF
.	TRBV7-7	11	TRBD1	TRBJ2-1	ASSPDRRGEQF
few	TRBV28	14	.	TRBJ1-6	ASSNGPSSYNSPLH
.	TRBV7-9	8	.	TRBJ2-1	ASSFFEQF
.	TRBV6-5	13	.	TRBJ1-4	ASSYNQFPNEKLF
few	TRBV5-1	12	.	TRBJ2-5	ASSLWSKEETQY
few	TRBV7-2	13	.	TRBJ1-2	ASSPRGEGGDGYT
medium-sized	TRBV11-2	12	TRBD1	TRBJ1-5	ASSVGTGGQPQH
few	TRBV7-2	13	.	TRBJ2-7	ASSLHRKFSYEQY
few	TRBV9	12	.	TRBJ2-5	ASSVSGEGETQY
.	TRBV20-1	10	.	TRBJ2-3	GPAASTDTQY
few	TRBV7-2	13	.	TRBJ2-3	ASSPKTGNTDTQY
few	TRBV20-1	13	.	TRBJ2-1	SARVGGATYNEQF
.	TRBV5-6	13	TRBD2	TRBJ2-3	ASSLPGLAQDTQY
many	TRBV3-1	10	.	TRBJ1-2	ASSQATYGYT
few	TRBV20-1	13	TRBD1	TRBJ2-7	SASDYRGYSYEQY
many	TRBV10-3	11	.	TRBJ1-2	AISESIEDGYT
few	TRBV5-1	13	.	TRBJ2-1	ASSLAAEPYNEQF